The source of this TCR beta chain is a study of identical twins. Overall study results and limits: The more abundant beta clonotypes in cord blood had fewer insertions, and memory repertoires did not show this. An excess of low generation probability was shown by twin-shared out-of-frame alpha sequences.

The CDR3 runs to 15 residues. Germline V gene data show CDR1 as SEHNR and CDR2 as FQNEAQ (reference sequence). Trimming cost V 5 bases and J 4 bases, with 14 bases left between them. Comment on this clonotype: The antigen remains undetermined.

MiXCR, applied by TCRdb to the 5' RACE reads, yields one record per CDR3 protein. The sample has about 470,000 distinct CDR3 sequences; around 24% are singletons. The sample was also linked to a second study, of T cells expressing NK-cell markers. That study adds: Seven of eight sequenced donors tested HCMV-seropositive; one tested seronegative.

Sequencing was carried out using CD4+ T cells sorted from blood. The clonotype comes from a woman under 30 in good health. The chain couples TRBV7-9 to TRBJ2-2, with D maybe TRBD1 (5 bases). The CDR3 bases are TGTGCCAGCAGCGTCGCAGGGTTCGCCACCGGGGAGCTGTTTTTT. It specifies CASSVAGFATGELFF.